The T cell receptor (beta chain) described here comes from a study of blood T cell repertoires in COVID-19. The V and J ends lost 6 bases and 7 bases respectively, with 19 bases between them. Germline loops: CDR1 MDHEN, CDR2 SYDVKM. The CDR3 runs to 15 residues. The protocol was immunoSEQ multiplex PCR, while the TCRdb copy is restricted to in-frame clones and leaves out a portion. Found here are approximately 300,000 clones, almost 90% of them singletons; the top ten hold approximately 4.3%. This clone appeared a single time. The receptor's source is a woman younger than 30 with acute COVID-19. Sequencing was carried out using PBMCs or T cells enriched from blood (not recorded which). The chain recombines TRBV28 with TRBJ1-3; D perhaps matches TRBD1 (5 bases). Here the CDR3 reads CASSSGGGNGNTIYF. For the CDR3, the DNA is TGTGCCAGCAGCTCCGGGGGGGGGAACGGCAACACCATATATTTT.